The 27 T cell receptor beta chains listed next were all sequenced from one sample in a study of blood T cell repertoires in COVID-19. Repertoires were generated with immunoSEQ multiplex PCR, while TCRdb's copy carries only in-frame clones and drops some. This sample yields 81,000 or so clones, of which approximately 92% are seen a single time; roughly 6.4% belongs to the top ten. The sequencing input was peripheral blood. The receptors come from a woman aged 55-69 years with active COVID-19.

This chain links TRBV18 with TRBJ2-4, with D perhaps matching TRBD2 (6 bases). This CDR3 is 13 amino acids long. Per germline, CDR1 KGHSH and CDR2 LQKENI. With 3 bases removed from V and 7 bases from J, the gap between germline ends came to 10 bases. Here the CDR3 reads CASSPGSGNIQYF. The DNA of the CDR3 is TGTGCCAGCTCACCTGGGAGCGGGAACATTCAGTACTTC.

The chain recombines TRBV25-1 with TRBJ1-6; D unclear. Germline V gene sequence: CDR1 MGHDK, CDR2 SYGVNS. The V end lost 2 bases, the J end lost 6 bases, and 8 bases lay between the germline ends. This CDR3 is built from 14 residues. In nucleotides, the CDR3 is TGTGCCAGCAGTGAAAACGGGTTTAATTCACCCCTCCACTTT. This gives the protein CASSENGFNSPLHF.

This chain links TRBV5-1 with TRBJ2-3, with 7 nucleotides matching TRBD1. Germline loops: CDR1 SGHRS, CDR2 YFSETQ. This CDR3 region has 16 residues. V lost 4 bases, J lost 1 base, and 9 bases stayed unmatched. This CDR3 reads CASSAWDSRRTDTQYF. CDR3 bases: TGCGCCAGCAGCGCTTGGGACAGTCGACGCACAGATACGCAGTATTTT.

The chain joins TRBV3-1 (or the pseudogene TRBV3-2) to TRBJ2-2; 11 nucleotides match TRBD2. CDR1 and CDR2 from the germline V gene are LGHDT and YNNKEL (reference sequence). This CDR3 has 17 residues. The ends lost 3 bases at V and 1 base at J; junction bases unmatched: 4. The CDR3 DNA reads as TGTGCCAGCAGCCAGGGACTAGCGGCAGAGAACACCGGGGAGCTGTTTTTT. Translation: CASSQGLAAENTGELFF.

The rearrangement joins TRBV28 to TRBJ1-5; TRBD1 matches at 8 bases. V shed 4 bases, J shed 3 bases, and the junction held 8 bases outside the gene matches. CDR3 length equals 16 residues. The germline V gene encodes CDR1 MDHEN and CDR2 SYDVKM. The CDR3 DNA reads TGTGCCAGCAGTTCGCCCGGACAGGGCACCAATCAGCCCCAGCATTTT. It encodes CASSSPGQGTNQPQHF.

The CDR3 DNA sequence: TGTGCCAGCAGCCAAAGAACGGGCTTGGACAGCGGCGCTGGAAACACCATATATTTT. It specifies CASSQRTGLDSGAGNTIYF. The chain recombines TRBV3-1 (or the pseudogene TRBV3-2) with TRBJ1-3; a weak D match, TRBD1 (6 bases). Germline-derived CDR1 and CDR2 are LGHDT and YNNKEL (reference sequence). V was trimmed by 2 bases and J by 2 bases, leaving 22 bases between them. The CDR3 has 19 residues.

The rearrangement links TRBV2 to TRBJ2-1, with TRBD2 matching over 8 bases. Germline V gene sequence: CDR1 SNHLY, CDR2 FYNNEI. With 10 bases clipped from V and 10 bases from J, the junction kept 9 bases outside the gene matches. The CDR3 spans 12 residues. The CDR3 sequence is CATSRLATEQFF. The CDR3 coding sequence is TGTGCCACTTCTAGACTAGCGACCGAGCAGTTCTTC.

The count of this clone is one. This CDR3 is CASSLADRQPQHF. CDR3 coding DNA: TGTGCCAGCAGTTTGGCAGATCGCCAGCCCCAGCATTTT. V is TRBV12-3 or TRBV12-4 and J is TRBJ1-5; D not resolved. V was shortened by 3 bases and J by 7 bases, with 10 bases between the two germline ends. CDR3 length: 13 residues.

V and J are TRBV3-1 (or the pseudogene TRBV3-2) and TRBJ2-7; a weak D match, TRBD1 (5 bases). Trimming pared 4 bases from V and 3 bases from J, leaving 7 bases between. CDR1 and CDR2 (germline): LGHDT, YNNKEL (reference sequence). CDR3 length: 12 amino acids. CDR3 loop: CASSRQFYEQYF. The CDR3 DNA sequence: TGTGCCAGCAGCCGACAGTTCTACGAGCAGTACTTC.

The CDR3 DNA sequence: TGTGCCAGTAGTATGCGAGGGCCCGGGGAGCTGTTTTTT. It is translated as CASSMRGPGELFF. The chain combines TRBV19 with TRBJ2-2; a weak D match, TRBD2 (5 bases). From germline, CDR1 is LNHDA and CDR2 SQIVND (reference sequence). The CDR3 totals 13 residues. V shed 3 bases and J shed 6 bases, with 8 bases lying between them. Complete variable domain (other parts from reference TRBV19 and TRBJ2-2): DGGITQSPKYLFRKEGQNVTLSCEQNLNHDAMYWYRQDPGQGLRLIYYSQIVNDFQKGDIAEGYSVSREKKESFPLTVTSAQKNPTAFYLCASSMRGPGELFFGEGSRLTVL.

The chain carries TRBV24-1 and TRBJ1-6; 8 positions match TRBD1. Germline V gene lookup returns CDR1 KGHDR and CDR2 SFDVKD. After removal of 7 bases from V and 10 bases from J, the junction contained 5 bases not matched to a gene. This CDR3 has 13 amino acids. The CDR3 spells CATRDREGSPLHF. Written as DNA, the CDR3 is TGTGCCACCAGGGACAGGGAGGGATCACCCCTCCACTTT.

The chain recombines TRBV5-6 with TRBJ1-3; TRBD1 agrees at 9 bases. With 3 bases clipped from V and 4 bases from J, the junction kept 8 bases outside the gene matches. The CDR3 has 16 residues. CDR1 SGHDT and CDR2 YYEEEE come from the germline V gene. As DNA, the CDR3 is TGTGCCAGCAGCTCGGCGCCGACAGGGGGAGGAAACACCATATATTTT. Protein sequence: CASSSAPTGGGNTIYF.

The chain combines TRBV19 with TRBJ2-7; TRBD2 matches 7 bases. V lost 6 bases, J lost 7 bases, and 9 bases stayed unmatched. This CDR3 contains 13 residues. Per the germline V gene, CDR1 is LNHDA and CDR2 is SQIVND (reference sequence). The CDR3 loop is CASRAGNSIEQYF. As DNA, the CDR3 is TGTGCCAGTAGAGCGGGAAACAGCATTGAGCAGTACTTC.

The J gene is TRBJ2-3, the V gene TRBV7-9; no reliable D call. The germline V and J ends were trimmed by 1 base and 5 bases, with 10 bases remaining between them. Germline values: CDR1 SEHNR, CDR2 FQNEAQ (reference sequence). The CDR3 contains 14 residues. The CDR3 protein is CASSLVESRDTQYF. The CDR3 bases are TGTGCCAGCAGCTTAGTGGAGAGCCGAGATACGCAGTATTTT.

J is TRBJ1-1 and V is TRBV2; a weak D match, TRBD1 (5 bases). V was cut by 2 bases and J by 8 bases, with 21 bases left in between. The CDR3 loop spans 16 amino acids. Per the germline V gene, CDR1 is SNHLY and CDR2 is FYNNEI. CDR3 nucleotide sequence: TGTGCCAGCAGTGAATTTGGGCGCGGGACGTCCTACGAAGCTTTCTTT. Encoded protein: CASSEFGRGTSYEAFF.

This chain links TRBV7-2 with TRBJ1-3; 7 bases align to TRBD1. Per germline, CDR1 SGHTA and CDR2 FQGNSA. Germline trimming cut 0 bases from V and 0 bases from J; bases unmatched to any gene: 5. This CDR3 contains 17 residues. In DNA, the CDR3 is TGTGCCAGCAGCTTAGCCCGGGACAGTAGCTCTGGAAACACCATATATTTT. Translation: CASSLARDSSSGNTIYF.

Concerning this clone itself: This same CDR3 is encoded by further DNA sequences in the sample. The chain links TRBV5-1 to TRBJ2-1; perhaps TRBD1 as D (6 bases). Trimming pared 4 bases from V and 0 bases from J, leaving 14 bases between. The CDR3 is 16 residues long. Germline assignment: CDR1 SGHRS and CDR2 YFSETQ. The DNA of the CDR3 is TGCGCCAGCAGCCTTACGACAGGCAGCTCCTACAATGAGCAGTTCTTC. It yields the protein CASSLTTGSSYNEQFF.

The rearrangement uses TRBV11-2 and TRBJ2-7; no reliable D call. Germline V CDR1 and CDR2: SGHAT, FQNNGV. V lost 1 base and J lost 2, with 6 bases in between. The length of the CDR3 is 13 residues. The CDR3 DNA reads TGTGCCAGCAGCTTAGTGGCTCCCTACGAGCAGTACTTC. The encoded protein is CASSLVAPYEQYF.

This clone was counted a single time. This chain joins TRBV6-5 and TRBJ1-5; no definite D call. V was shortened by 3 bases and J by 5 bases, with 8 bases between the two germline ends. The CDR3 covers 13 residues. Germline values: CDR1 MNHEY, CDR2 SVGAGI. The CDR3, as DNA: TGTGCCAGCAGTTATAGGGAGGATCAGCCCCAGCATTTT. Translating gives CASSYREDQPQHF.

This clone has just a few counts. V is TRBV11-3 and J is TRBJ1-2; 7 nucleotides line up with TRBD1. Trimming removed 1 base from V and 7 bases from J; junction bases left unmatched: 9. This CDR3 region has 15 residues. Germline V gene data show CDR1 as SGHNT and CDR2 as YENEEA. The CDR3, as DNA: TGTGCCAGCAGCTTAGGCACAACAGGGGACGGTGGCTACACCTTC. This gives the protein CASSLGTTGDGGYTF.

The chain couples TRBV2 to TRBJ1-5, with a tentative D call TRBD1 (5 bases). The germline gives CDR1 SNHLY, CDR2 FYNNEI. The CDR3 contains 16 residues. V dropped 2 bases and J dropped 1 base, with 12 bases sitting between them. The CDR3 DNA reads TGTGCCAGCAGTGAAATTCGCGCAGGGAGCAATCAGCCCCAGCATTTT. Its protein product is CASSEIRAGSNQPQHF.

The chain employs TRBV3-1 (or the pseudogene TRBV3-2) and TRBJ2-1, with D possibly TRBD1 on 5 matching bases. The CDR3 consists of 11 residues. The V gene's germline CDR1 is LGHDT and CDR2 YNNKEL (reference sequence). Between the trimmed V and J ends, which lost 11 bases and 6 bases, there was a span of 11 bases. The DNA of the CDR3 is TGTGCCGTAAGTAGGGGCAATGAGCAGTTCTTC. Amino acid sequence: CAVSRGNEQFF.

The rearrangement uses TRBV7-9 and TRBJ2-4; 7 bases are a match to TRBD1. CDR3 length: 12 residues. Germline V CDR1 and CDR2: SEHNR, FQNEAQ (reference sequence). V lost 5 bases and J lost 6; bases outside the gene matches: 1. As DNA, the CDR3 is TGTGCCAGCAGCCGACAGGGAAACATTCAGTACTTC. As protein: CASSRQGNIQYF.

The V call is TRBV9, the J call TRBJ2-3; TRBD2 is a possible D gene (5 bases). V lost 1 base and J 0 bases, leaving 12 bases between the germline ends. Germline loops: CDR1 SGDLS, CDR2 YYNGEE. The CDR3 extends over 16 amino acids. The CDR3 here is CASSVNGRTSTDTQYF. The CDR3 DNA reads TGTGCCAGCAGCGTAAACGGCAGGACTAGCACAGATACGCAGTATTTT.

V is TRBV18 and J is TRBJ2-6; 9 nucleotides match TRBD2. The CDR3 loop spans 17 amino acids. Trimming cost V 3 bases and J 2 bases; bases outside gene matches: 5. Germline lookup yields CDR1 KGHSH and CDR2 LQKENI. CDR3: CASSPLAGGAGANVLTF. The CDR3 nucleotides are TGTGCCAGCTCACCTTTGGCGGGAGGGGCTGGGGCCAACGTCCTGACTTTC.

DNA of the CDR3: TGCGCCAGCAGCCAAAAAGCAGGGAACACTGAAGCTTTCTTT. It encodes CASSQKAGNTEAFF. The V call is TRBV4-3, the J call TRBJ1-1; D not resolved. V lost 2 bases, J lost 1 base, and 8 bases lay in between. From germline, CDR1 is LGHNA and CDR2 YSLEER. This CDR3 region has 14 residues.

CDR3 bases: TGTGCCAGCTCCGGGGGGGGAGAGACCCAGTACTTC. Its protein is CASSGGGETQYF. This rearrangement joins TRBV18 to TRBJ2-5, with 8 bases lining up with TRBD2. Germline V gene sequence: CDR1 KGHSH, CDR2 LQKENI. This CDR3 has 12 residues. V trimming: 6 bases; J trimming: 4 bases; junction bases outside the gene matches: 1.